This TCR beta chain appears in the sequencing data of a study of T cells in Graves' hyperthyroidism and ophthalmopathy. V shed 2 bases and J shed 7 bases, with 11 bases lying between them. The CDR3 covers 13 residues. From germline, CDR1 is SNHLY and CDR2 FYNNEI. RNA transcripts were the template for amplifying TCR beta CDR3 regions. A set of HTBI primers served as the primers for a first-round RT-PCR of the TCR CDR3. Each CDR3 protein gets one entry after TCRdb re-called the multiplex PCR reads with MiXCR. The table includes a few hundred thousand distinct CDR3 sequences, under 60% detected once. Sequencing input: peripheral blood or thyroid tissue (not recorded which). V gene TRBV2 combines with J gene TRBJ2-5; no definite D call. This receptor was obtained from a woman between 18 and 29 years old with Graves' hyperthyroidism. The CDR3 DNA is TGTGCCAGCAGTGAATCGGGTGTTTGGACCCAGTACTTC. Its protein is CASSESGVWTQYF.